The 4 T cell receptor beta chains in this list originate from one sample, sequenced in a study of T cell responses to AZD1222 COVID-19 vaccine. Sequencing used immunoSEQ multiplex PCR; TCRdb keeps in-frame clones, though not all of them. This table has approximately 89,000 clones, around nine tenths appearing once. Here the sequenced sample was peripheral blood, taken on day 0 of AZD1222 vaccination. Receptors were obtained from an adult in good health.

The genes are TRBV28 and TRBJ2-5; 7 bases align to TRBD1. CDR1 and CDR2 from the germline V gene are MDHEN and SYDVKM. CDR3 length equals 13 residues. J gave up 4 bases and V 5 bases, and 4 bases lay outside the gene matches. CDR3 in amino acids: CASSPQGRETQYF. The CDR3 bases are TGTGCCAGCAGTCCACAGGGGCGAGAGACCCAGTACTTC.

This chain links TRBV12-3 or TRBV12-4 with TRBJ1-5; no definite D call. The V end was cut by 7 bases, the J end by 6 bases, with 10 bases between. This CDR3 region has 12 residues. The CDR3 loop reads CASNVNPQPQHF. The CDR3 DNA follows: TGTGCCAGCAATGTCAACCCTCAGCCCCAGCATTTT.

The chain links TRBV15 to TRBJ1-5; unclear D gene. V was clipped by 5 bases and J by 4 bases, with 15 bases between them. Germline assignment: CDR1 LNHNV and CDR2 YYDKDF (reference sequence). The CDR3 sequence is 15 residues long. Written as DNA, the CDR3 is TGTGCCACCAGCGACATGGGCGGTCGGAATCAGCCCCAGCATTTT. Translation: CATSDMGGRNQPQHF.

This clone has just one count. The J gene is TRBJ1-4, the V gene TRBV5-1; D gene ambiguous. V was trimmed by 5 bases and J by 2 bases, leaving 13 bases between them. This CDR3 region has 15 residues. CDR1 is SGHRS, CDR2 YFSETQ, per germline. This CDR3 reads CASRLEGQTNEKLFF. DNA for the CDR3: TGCGCCAGCAGACTGGAAGGTCAGACTAATGAAAAACTGTTTTTT.